This TCR beta chain was obtained from a study of OX40 agonist ivuxolimab in advanced cancers. General study results and limits: The study found that CD8+ T cells averaged more expanded clones than CD4+. There was clonal expansion of CD4+ and CD8+ blood T cells by week 6 at 0.1 to 3.0 mg/kg.

TCRdb keeps only in-frame clones here, not all; method: immunoSEQ multiplex PCR. There are tens of thousands of clones in the sample; more than 75% occur only once, and 2.6% lies in the top ten. A note on this clone: The target antigen is unknown.

CDR1 is KGHSH and CDR2 is LQKENI in the germline V gene. V lost 2 bases and J 2 bases, leaving 9 bases between the germline ends. This CDR3 has 14 amino acids. This receptor was taken from an adult with an advanced solid tumor such as melanoma, head and neck, liver or kidney cancer. This chain connects TRBV18 to TRBJ1-1, with D possibly TRBD1 on 5 matching bases. This material consisted of CD4+ or CD8+ T cells sorted from blood, taken in a trial of the OX40 agonist ivuxolimab. CDR3 nucleotides: TGTGCCAGCTCACCATTCGGGGGTAACACTGAAGCTTTCTTT. Protein sequence: CASSPFGGNTEAFF.